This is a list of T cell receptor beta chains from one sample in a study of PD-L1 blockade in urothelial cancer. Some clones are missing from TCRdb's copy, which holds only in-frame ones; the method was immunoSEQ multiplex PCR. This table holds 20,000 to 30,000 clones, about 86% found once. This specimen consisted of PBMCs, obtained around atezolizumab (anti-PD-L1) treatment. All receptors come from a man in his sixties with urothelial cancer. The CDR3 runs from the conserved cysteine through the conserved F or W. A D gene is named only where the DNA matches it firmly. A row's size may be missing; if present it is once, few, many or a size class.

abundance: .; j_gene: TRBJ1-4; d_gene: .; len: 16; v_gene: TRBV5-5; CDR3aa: CASSLVRGTTNEKLFF; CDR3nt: TGTGCCAGCAGCTTGGTGCGGGGCACCACTAATGAAAAACTGTTTTTT
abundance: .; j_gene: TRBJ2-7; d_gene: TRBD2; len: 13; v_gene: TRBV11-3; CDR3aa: CASSTLAGGEQYF; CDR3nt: TGTGCCAGCAGCACACTAGCGGGAGGCGAGCAGTACTTC
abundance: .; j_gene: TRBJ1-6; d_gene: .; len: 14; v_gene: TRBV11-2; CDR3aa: CASSFLQGNSPLHF; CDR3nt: TGTGCCAGCAGCTTTCTCCAGGGGAACTCACCCCTCCACTTT
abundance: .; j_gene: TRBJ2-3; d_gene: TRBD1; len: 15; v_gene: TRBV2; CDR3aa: CASSPGQGSTDTQYF; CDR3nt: TGTGCCAGCAGTCCAGGACAGGGGTCCACAGATACGCAGTATTTT
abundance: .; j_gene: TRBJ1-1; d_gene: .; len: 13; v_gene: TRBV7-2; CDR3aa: CASSQGGGLGAFF; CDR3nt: TGTGCCAGCAGCCAGGGTGGTGGCCTCGGAGCTTTCTTT
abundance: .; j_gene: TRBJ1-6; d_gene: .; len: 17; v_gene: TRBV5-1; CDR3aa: CASSLAGSNTANSPLHF; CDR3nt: TGCGCCAGCAGCTTGGCCGGATCGAATACAGCCAATTCACCCCTCCACTTT
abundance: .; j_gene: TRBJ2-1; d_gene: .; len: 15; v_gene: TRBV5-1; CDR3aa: CASSLRASSYNEQFF; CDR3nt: TGCGCCAGCAGCTTGCGAGCGAGCTCCTACAATGAGCAGTTCTTC
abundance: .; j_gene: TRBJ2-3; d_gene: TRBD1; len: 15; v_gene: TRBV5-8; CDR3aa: CASSAHRGTADTQYF; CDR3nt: TGTGCCAGCAGCGCCCACAGGGGTACGGCAGATACGCAGTATTTT
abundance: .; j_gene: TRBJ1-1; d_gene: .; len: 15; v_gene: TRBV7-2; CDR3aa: CASSSLGGGGTEAFF; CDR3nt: TGTGCCAGCAGCTCCCTGGGCGGGGGCGGCACTGAAGCTTTCTTT
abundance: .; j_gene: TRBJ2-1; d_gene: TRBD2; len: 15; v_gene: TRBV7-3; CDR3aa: CASSLSSGGPGEQFF; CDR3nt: TGTGCCAGCAGCTTATCCAGCGGGGGGCCCGGTGAGCAGTTCTTC
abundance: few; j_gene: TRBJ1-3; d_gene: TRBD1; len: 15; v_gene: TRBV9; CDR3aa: CASSVAQGAGNTIYF; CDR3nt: TGTGCCAGCAGCGTAGCTCAGGGGGCTGGAAACACCATATATTTT
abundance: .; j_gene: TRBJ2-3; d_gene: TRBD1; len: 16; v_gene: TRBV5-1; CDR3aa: CASSFDNRGSTDTQYF; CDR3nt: TGCGCCAGCAGCTTCGATAACAGGGGCAGCACAGATACGCAGTATTTT
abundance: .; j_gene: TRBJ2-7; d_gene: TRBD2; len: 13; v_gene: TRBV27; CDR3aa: CATAGTRRGEQYF; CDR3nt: TGTGCCACCGCGGGGACTAGGCGGGGAGAGCAGTACTTC
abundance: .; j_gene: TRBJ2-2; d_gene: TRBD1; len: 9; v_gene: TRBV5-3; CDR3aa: CAPATGSFF; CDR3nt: TGTGCCCCGGCGACAGGGTCCTTTTTT
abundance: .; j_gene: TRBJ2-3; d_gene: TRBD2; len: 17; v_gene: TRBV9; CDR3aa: CASSVASGGRPTDTQYF; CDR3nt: TGTGCCAGCAGCGTAGCTAGCGGGGGGAGACCCACAGATACGCAGTATTTT
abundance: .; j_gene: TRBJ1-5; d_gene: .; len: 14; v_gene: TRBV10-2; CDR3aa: CASSALPTNQPQHF; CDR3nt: TGCGCCAGCAGTGCCTTGCCTACTAATCAGCCCCAGCATTTT